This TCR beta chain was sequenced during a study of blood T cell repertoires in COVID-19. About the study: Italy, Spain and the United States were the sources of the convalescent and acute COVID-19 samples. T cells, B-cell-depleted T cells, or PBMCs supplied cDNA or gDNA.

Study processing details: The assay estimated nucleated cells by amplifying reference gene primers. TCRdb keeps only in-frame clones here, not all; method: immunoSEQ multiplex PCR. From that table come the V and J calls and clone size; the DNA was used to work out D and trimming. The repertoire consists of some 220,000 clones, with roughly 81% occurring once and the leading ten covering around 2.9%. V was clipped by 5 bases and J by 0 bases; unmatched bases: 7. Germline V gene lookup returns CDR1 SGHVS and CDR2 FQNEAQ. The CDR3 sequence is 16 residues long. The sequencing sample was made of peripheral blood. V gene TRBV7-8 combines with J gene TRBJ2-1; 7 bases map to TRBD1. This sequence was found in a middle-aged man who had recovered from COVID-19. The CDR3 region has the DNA TGTGCCAGCAGCCCCGGACAGGCGAGCTCCTACAATGAGCAGTTCTTC. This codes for CASSPGQASSYNEQFF.